The 18 T cell receptor beta chains presented below share a single source sample, sequenced in a study of T-cell memory formation after mild COVID-19. Each CDR3 protein is one row after TCRdb ran MiXCR on the 5' RACE reads. This sample has 250,000 to 350,000 distinct CDR3 sequences; more than 15% occur once, and the top ten carry more than 20%. The sample consisted of PBMCs or a T cell subset sorted from them (not recorded which). These receptors originate from a man aged 18 to 30 who had mild COVID-19 (a few samples of this study predate the infection). Cell type and time point are not known.

The chain links TRBV4-3 to TRBJ2-2, with no clear D. This CDR3 spans 14 amino acids. Per germline, CDR1 LGHNA and CDR2 YSLEER. V lost 0 bases and J 3 bases, leaving 5 bases between the germline ends. The chain's CDR3 is CASSQERDTGELFF. CDR3 nucleotide sequence: TGCGCCAGCAGCCAAGAAAGAGACACCGGGGAGCTGTTTTTT.

The rearrangement links TRBV7-2 to TRBJ2-7, with 9 positions matching TRBD1. CDR3 length equals 15 residues. Germline CDR1 and CDR2: SGHTA and FQGNSA. Trimming cost V 2 bases and J 2 bases; bases outside gene matches: 4. The CDR3 reads CASSLSRDRAYEQYF. The CDR3 bases are TGTGCCAGCAGCTTATCGCGGGACAGGGCCTACGAGCAGTACTTC.

This clonotype has a handful of counts. The V gene is TRBV30, the J gene TRBJ1-1; D remains ambiguous. CDR3 size: 11 residues. Germline V lookup: CDR1 GTSNPN, CDR2 SVGIG (reference sequence). The ends were cut back, 3 bases at V and 9 bases at J, with 11 bases in the middle. Here the CDR3 reads CAWSPRPQAFF. The CDR3 nucleotides are TGTGCCTGGAGCCCGCGACCTCAAGCTTTCTTT.

This clonotype came up a few times. This chain connects TRBV14 to TRBJ2-5; TRBD2 might be the D (6 bases). Trimming took off 0 bases at V and 4 bases at J, with 9 bases between the two ends. The CDR3 is made up of 14 amino acids. Per the germline V gene, CDR1 is SGHDN and CDR2 is FVKESK. The chain's CDR3 is CASSQEWGGETQYF. The CDR3 DNA follows: TGTGCCAGCAGCCAAGAGTGGGGAGGAGAGACCCAGTACTTC.

This clonotype was counted ten times or more. The chain recombines TRBV7-2 with TRBJ1-5; maybe TRBD1 (5 bases). V shed 7 bases and J shed 5 bases, with 15 bases lying between them. Germline CDR1 SGHTA, CDR2 FQGNSA. The CDR3 spans 14 residues. DNA for the CDR3: TGTGCCAGCAAGAGGGAAGGGGTTCATCAGCCCCAGCATTTT. Translated: CASKREGVHQPQHF. The whole variable domain, filled in from reference TRBV7-2 and TRBJ1-5, reads GAGVSQSPSNKVTEKGKDVELRCDPISGHTALYWYRQSLGQGLEFLIYFQGNSAPDKSGLPSDRFSAERTGGSVSTLTIQRTQQEDSAVYLCASKREGVHQPQHFGDGTRLSIL.

V gene TRBV18 combines with J gene TRBJ2-3, with 8 nucleotides matching TRBD2. Looked up from germline, CDR1 is KGHSH and CDR2 is LQKENI. CDR3 size: 15 residues. Germline trimming cut 3 bases from V and 4 bases from J; bases unmatched to any gene: 6. For the CDR3, the DNA is TGTGCCAGCTCACCGGTAACGGGGGGGCCAGATACGCAGTATTTT. This gives the protein CASSPVTGGPDTQYF.

This clonotype was counted ten times or more. J is TRBJ2-7 and V is TRBV7-9; D perhaps matches TRBD2 (7 bases). V lost 6 bases and J 7 bases, leaving 16 bases between the germline ends. The CDR3 has 13 amino acids. Looked up from germline, CDR1 is SEHNR and CDR2 is FQNEAQ (reference sequence). Here the CDR3 reads CASSGGGAREQYF. The CDR3 nucleotides are TGTGCCAGCAGTGGGGGGGGCGCACGGGAGCAGTACTTC. The full variable domain, its missing parts supplied by reference TRBV7-9 and TRBJ2-7, is DTGVSQNPRHKITKRGQNVTFRCDPISEHNRLYWYRQTLGQGPEFLTYFQNEAQLEKSRLLSDRFSAERPKGSFSTLEIQRTEQGDSAMYLCASSGGGAREQYFGPGTRLTVT.

This clonotype was seen only a few times. V gene TRBV19 combines with J gene TRBJ1-1; D gene uncertain. V lost 4 bases and J lost 6, with 15 bases in between. The CDR3 is 14 amino acids. From germline, CDR1 is LNHDA and CDR2 SQIVND (reference sequence). CDR3 sequence: CASSTPFNNAEAFF. The CDR3 DNA reads as TGTGCCAGTAGTACCCCCTTCAACAACGCTGAAGCTTTCTTT. Full variable domain (missing parts from reference TRBV19 and TRBJ1-1): DGGITQSPKYLFRKEGQNVTLSCEQNLNHDAMYWYRQDPGQGLRLIYYSQIVNDFQKGDIAEGYSVSREKKESFPLTVTSAQKNPTAFYLCASSTPFNNAEAFFGQGTRLTVV.

The table lists this clonotype with a few counts. The chain has TRBV6-5 and TRBJ1-6; D is uncertain. Deletions cut 3 bases from V and 10 bases from J, with 16 bases between. CDR1 is MNHEY and CDR2 is SVGAGI in the germline V gene. The CDR3 consists of 15 residues. The CDR3 nucleotides are TGTGCCAGCAGTTATATCGGCAATACGGGCTCACCCCTCCACTTT. This encodes CASSYIGNTGSPLHF.

The chain uses TRBV6-2 or TRBV6-3 and TRBJ2-7; D unclear. Trimming took 0 bases from V and 3 from J, leaving 6 bases between them. From germline, CDR1 is MNHEY and CDR2 SVGEGT. This CDR3 is 13 amino acids long. The CDR3 reads CASSYSSFYEQYF. The CDR3 bases are TGTGCCAGCAGTTACTCGAGTTTCTACGAGCAGTACTTC.

The V gene is TRBV6-6, the J gene TRBJ2-1; TRBD1 matches 8 bases. Germline values: CDR1 MNHNY, CDR2 SVGAGI (reference sequence). V shed 4 bases, J shed 7 bases, and the junction held 6 bases outside the gene matches. CDR3 size: 14 residues. CDR3 coding DNA: TGTGCCAGCAGTTTACCGGGACAGGTAAATGAGCAGTTCTTC. It specifies CASSLPGQVNEQFF.

This clonotype was seen many times. The chain combines TRBV7-2 with TRBJ1-4, with D perhaps TRBD1 (6 bases). Germline V gene sequence: CDR1 SGHTA, CDR2 FQGNSA. V was trimmed by 5 bases and J by 7 bases, leaving 20 bases between them. The CDR3 is made up of 16 amino acids. The CDR3 loop is CASSLNGGGASEKLFF. The DNA of the CDR3 is TGTGCCAGCAGCCTAAACGGGGGGGGCGCGAGTGAAAAACTGTTTTTT.

The chain has TRBV6-5 and TRBJ2-5; D gene uncertain. Looked up from germline, CDR1 is MNHEY and CDR2 is SVGAGI. The CDR3 extends over 10 amino acids. CDR3 DNA sequence: TGTGCAGCAGGTCGGGAGACCCAGTACTTC. As protein: CAAGRETQYF.

This clonotype was found a few times. The V gene is TRBV4-2, the J gene TRBJ2-7; 11 bases map to TRBD2. The CDR3 spans 16 residues. Germline V lookup: CDR1 LGHNA, CDR2 YNFKEQ. The V and J ends lost 0 bases and 3 bases, in that order; junction bases with no gene match: 4. The CDR3 DNA sequence: TGTGCCAGCAGCCAAGACTCCGGGACTAGCGGCTACGAGCAGTACTTC. Residues: CASSQDSGTSGYEQYF.

This clonotype was counted only a few times. V and J are TRBV20-1 and TRBJ2-5, with D perhaps matching TRBD2 (6 bases). The CDR3 length is 13 residues. Between the trimmed V and J ends, which lost 4 bases and 4 bases, there was a span of 13 bases. Germline-derived CDR1 and CDR2 are DFQATT and SNEGSKA (reference sequence). In nucleotides, the CDR3 is TGCAGTGCTAAATATGTGGGGGGAGAGACCCAGTACTTC. Encoded protein: CSAKYVGGETQYF.

This clonotype was picked up a small number of times. V is TRBV7-6 and J is TRBJ2-2; TRBD2 matches at 7 bases. The V segment lost 5 bases and the J segment 6 bases; nucleotides outside the gene matches: 6. Germline V gene lookup returns CDR1 SGHVS and CDR2 FNYEAQ. This CDR3 region has 14 residues. The chain's CDR3 is CASSPHRGAGELFF. The DNA for the CDR3 is TGTGCCAGCAGCCCTCACCGGGGGGCCGGGGAGCTGTTTTTT.

This clonotype appeared a few times. The chain carries TRBV7-2 and TRBJ2-3; TRBD1 agrees at 9 bases. CDR1 and CDR2 from the germline V gene are SGHTA and FQGNSA. Unmatched junction bases numbered 8, after V lost 5 bases and J lost 5 bases. This CDR3 contains 15 residues. The CDR3 spells CASSLVGTGKDTQYF. In DNA form, the CDR3 reads TGTGCCAGCAGCCTAGTAGGGACAGGGAAAGATACGCAGTATTTT.

This clonotype was observed a handful of times. CDR3 residues: CASSLARRDYGYTF. CDR3 bases: TGCGCCAGCAGCTTGGCCCGGCGCGACTATGGCTACACCTTC. This sequence joins TRBV5-1 and TRBJ1-2; D gene uncertain. Germline V gene sequence: CDR1 SGHRS, CDR2 YFSETQ. Trimming removed 0 bases at V and 3 bases at J, with 9 bases between. This CDR3 contains 14 residues.